The rows below give T cell receptor beta chains drawn from one sample of a study of regulatory T cells in long-lasting Graves disease. Each CDR3 protein is one row after TCRdb ran MiXCR on the multiplex PCR reads. This table has 400,000 to 500,000 distinct CDR3 sequences, 20% appearing once. The source was peripheral blood mononuclear cells (PBMCs), collected when the disease was refractory, from a patient treated with antithyroid drugs. The origin of the receptors is a female donor with Graves disease. Each CDR3 is given without its conserved first and last residue. Fields, in order: V gene, J gene, clone size, CDR3 protein. The size field is filled for only some rows; it gives once, few, many or a size class.

>TRBV5-1|TRBJ2-2|NA
ASSPGTSYGGELF
>TRBV5-1|TRBJ2-7|few
ASSLPGTGPYEQY
>TRBV6-1|TRBJ1-1|NA
AVLRGSTEAF
>TRBV29-1|TRBJ2-2|NA
SVDVGSGTGELF
>TRBV24-1|TRBJ2-7|NA
ATGHPGEQY
>TRBV7-9|TRBJ1-1|few
ASSLAGRGDTEAF
>TRBV4-1|TRBJ2-7|few
ASSQGLASFYEQY
>TRBV5-1|TRBJ2-7|few
ASSFSPGASPHEQY
>TRBV30|TRBJ2-5|few
AWAQGRGETQY
>TRBV11-1|TRBJ2-1|NA
ASSSPGQGALGEQF
>TRBV5-8|TRBJ2-5|NA
ASSTGTSSEETQY
>TRBV6-1|TRBJ2-7|few
ASRMDSPYEQY
>TRBV7-2|TRBJ2-7|many
ASTLTGYEQY
>TRBV29-1|TRBJ1-3|NA
SVWDRYSGNTIY
>TRBV7-3|TRBJ2-7|NA
ASSLYGPTGTATYEQY
>TRBV28|TRBJ2-7|many
ASSPPAGLSYEQY
>TRBV25-1|TRBJ1-1|NA
ASLKGTEAF
>TRBV29-1|TRBJ2-7|many
SVEQNPFRAYEQY
>TRBV6-1|TRBJ2-7|many
ASRVRDTYEQY
>TRBV20-1|TRBJ1-1|few
SARDYRGSTEAF
>TRBV6-1|TRBJ2-7|few
ASSEGTSASYEQY
>TRBV3-1|TRBJ2-5|many
ASSQGQGHESIETQY
>TRBV7-9|TRBJ1-2|many
ASSSPRDRFNYGYT
>TRBV12-3/TRBV12-4|TRBJ1-1|few
ASRLTGAEAF
>TRBV28|TRBJ2-7|many
ASSRTGAGEQY
>TRBV6-2/TRBV6-3|TRBJ1-1|many
ASSYSSTEGWTEAF
>TRBV9|TRBJ1-4|NA
ASSDGTGINEKLF
>TRBV28|TRBJ1-6|many
ASSPPTGTNSPLH
>TRBV12-3/TRBV12-4|TRBJ2-1|few
ASSPGLAEAYNEQF
>TRBV6-1|TRBJ2-2|many
ASSPKGLASTGELF
>TRBV10-3|TRBJ1-4|NA
AISPDRGPEKLF
>TRBV20-1|TRBJ2-7|NA
SASQRRSSGQY
>TRBV5-4|TRBJ2-7|few
ASRSKLAGVYEQY
>TRBV7-2|TRBJ2-2|many
ASSPSGTTGELF
>TRBV6-2/TRBV6-3|TRBJ2-1|NA
ASSYGRYNEQF
>TRBV28|TRBJ1-1|many
ATGRGIEAF
>TRBV15|TRBJ2-7|many
ATSQTDGTYEQY
>TRBV29-1|TRBJ2-7|many
SVLRPDIGGTYEQY
>TRBV20-1|TRBJ2-7|NA
SGYRDSLSYEQY
>TRBV5-1|TRBJ1-2|NA
ASSLVGPQGGYT
>TRBV7-9|TRBJ1-1|NA
ASSAGSTEAF
>TRBV7-2|TRBJ2-7|NA
ASSWLHSSYEQY
>TRBV12-3/TRBV12-4|TRBJ1-2|many
ASSLAGQGRDGYT
>TRBV6-5|TRBJ2-2|many
ASSSIEGGELF
>TRBV12-3/TRBV12-4|TRBJ2-4|NA
ASSLYPSGSRYIQY
>TRBV15|TRBJ2-7|NA
ATSPKPVGGRTYEQY
>TRBV7-2|TRBJ1-6|many
ASSLVRGAGSPLH
>TRBV20-1|TRBJ1-2|few
SAGNRLRLEGYT
>TRBV14|TRBJ1-5|NA
ASSPQGQASDNSNQPQH
>TRBV5-1|TRBJ2-7|NA
ASSLVPSGRFGSYEQY
>TRBV10-2|TRBJ2-7|few
ASRQAHSYEQY
>TRBV24-1|TRBJ1-2|many
ATSDQGIWGYT
>TRBV11-2|TRBJ2-1|once
ASTSVRGAYNEQF
>TRBV30|TRBJ2-1|NA
AWAGTGGHEQF
>TRBV7-9|TRBJ2-7|few
ASSLDGTGIYEQY
>TRBV11-2|TRBJ2-1|NA
ASSLDPTSGRKQF
>TRBV6-1|TRBJ1-5|few
ASSDGTGGFASNQPQH
>TRBV6-1|TRBJ2-5|few
AANSWASGIAETQY
>TRBV30|TRBJ1-6|few
AWSGNNRVSPLH
>TRBV30|TRBJ2-7|NA
ASSVYGDSSYEQY